The 21 T cell receptor beta chains presented below share a single source sample, sequenced in a study of blood T cell repertoires in COVID-19. Produced via immunoSEQ multiplex PCR; TCRdb's table is partial and in-frame only. Among tens of thousands of clones listed, approximately 89% were seen once. Material for sequencing was peripheral blood. The receptor set was obtained from a human donor in a cohort sampled during active COVID-19.

The chain is built from TRBV7-8 and TRBJ2-7; D is possibly TRBD2 (7 bases). The CDR3 runs to 14 residues. Germline V gene data show CDR1 as SGHVS and CDR2 as FQNEAQ. The V end was cut by 3 bases, the J end by 7 bases, with 16 bases between. For the CDR3, the DNA is TGTGCCAGCAGCTTTCCGTTACAGGGAGGGGAGCAGTACTTC. It codes for CASSFPLQGGEQYF.

This clone was seen only a few times. The genes are TRBV18 and TRBJ2-7; 8 bases match TRBD2. From germline, CDR1 is KGHSH and CDR2 LQKENI. CDR3 length equals 15 residues. Trimming removed 3 bases from V and 6 bases from J; junction bases left unmatched: 10. CDR3 sequence: CASSPLGGEWGEQYF. CDR3 DNA: TGTGCCAGCTCACCTCTCGGGGGGGAGTGGGGCGAGCAGTACTTC.

This clone turned up a few times. The chain couples TRBV7-6 to TRBJ2-2, with TRBD2 matching over 7 bases. CDR1 is SGHVS and CDR2 is FNYEAQ in the germline V gene. There are 16 residues in the CDR3. The V segment lost 1 base and the J segment 6 bases; nucleotides outside the gene matches: 8. The CDR3 nucleotides read TGTGCCAGCAGCTTAGGGGTTCGGGAGGCTGCCGGGGAGCTGTTTTTT. This codes for CASSLGVREAAGELFF.

This sequence joins TRBV3-1 (or the pseudogene TRBV3-2) and TRBJ1-2; the D is unclear. V shed 1 base and J shed 4 bases, with 4 bases lying between them. This CDR3 has 12 residues. CDR1 and CDR2 (germline): LGHDT, YNNKEL (reference sequence). CDR3: CASSQAVYGYTF. CDR3 bases: TGTGCCAGCAGCCAAGCGGTCTATGGCTACACCTTC.

The V and J genes are TRBV19 and TRBJ1-2; the match to TRBD1 covers 7 bases. J lost 2 bases, V lost 7 bases, and 16 bases had no gene match. CDR3 length: 17 amino acids. Germline CDR1 is LNHDA and CDR2 is SQIVND (reference sequence). DNA of the CDR3: TGTGCCAGTACCCTAGGAAGGACAGGACATAGAAACTATGGCTACACCTTC. Protein sequence: CASTLGRTGHRNYGYTF.

The table lists this clone with a few counts. The chain employs TRBV4-2 and TRBJ2-2; 10 positions match TRBD1. Germline lookup yields CDR1 LGHNA and CDR2 YNFKEQ. The CDR3 covers 15 residues. After removal of 4 bases from V and 4 bases from J, the junction contained 3 bases not matched to a gene. The CDR3 spells CASSPRQGATGELFF. Here the CDR3 DNA reads TGTGCCAGCAGCCCTAGACAGGGGGCCACCGGGGAGCTGTTTTTT.

V and J are TRBV24-1 and TRBJ2-5; a weak D match, TRBD2 (5 bases). The germline V gene encodes CDR1 KGHDR and CDR2 SFDVKD. V was pared by 1 base and J by 2 bases, with 7 bases between. This CDR3 has 14 amino acids. This CDR3 is CATSDFGGQETQYF. The CDR3 bases are TGTGCCACCAGTGATTTCGGAGGTCAAGAGACCCAGTACTTC.

CDR3 amino acids: CASRARTGSRGEQYF. The DNA of the CDR3 is TGTGCCAGCAGAGCCCGGACAGGGAGTAGGGGTGAGCAGTACTTC. The rearrangement joins TRBV6-6 to TRBJ2-7; TRBD1 aligns across 8 bases. Per the germline V gene, CDR1 is MNHNY and CDR2 is SVGAGI (reference sequence). CDR3 length: 15 amino acids. V gave up 6 bases and J gave up 7 bases; unmatched junction bases: 14.

In its sample, this clone was seen a few times. V is TRBV7-9 and J is TRBJ1-6; D not resolved. CDR3 length equals 12 residues. Per the germline V gene, CDR1 is SEHNR and CDR2 is FQNEAQ (reference sequence). Trimming pared 7 bases from V and 9 bases from J, leaving 10 bases between. The CDR3 protein is CASTMGRSPLHF. The CDR3 DNA reads TGTGCCAGCACCATGGGCCGTTCACCCCTCCACTTT.

This rearrangement joins TRBV10-1 to TRBJ1-1, with TRBD1 matching over 7 bases. V lost 6 bases, J lost 1 base, and 5 bases stayed unmatched. Per germline, CDR1 WNHNN and CDR2 SYGVQD (reference sequence). This CDR3 is 14 amino acids long. DNA of the CDR3: TGCGCCAGCAGCCTAGGACAGGAGAACACTGAAGCTTTCTTT. It codes for CASSLGQENTEAFF.

The genes are TRBV11-2 and TRBJ2-7; weak D call: TRBD1 (5 bases). The CDR3 loop spans 14 amino acids. CDR1 and CDR2 (germline): SGHAT, FQNNGV. Trimming took off 5 bases at V and 0 bases at J, with 11 bases between the two ends. The CDR3 nucleotides read TGTGCCAGCAGCCAGGACACGTTCTCCTACGAGCAGTACTTC. Its protein is CASSQDTFSYEQYF.

CDR3 DNA: TGTGCCAGCAGCCAAGAGAATGTTAGCGGGGGGGAGGACGAGCAGTACTTC. It is translated as CASSQENVSGGEDEQYF. V is TRBV3-1 (or the pseudogene TRBV3-2) and J is TRBJ2-7; 11 positions agree with TRBD2. This CDR3 is 17 amino acids long. V lost 0 bases to trimming and J lost 5 bases; unmatched junction nucleotides: 9. CDR1 is LGHDT, CDR2 YNNKEL, per germline (reference sequence).

This clone was counted between two and nine times. The chain combines TRBV7-2 with TRBJ2-7, with D possibly matching TRBD1 (5 bases). Germline V CDR1 and CDR2: SGHTA, FQGNSA. The CDR3 consists of 11 residues. The V and J ends lost 5 bases and 9 bases respectively, with 11 bases between them. The CDR3 DNA reads TGTGCCAGCAGCGGACATATGGGGCAGTACTTC. Translation: CASSGHMGQYF.

The rearrangement joins TRBV4-1 to TRBJ1-4, with D hard to call. The CDR3 is 17 amino acids. CDR1 is MGHRA, CDR2 YSYEKL, per germline. Deletions cut 1 base from V and 7 bases from J, with 19 bases between. The CDR3: CASSQVVERRPGEKLFF. DNA for the CDR3: TGCGCCAGCAGCCAAGTTGTAGAAAGGCGTCCGGGTGAAAAACTGTTTTTT.

This clone came up once. The chain joins TRBV5-6 to TRBJ1-4, with D possibly matching TRBD1 (6 bases). V lost 1 base and J 5 bases, leaving 12 bases between the germline ends. There are 15 residues in the CDR3. Germline assignment: CDR1 SGHDT and CDR2 YYEEEE. This CDR3 reads CASSLYGTSNEKLFF. The DNA of the CDR3 is TGTGCCAGCAGCTTGTATGGGACATCGAATGAAAAACTGTTTTTT.

The chain recombines TRBV29-1 with TRBJ1-4; D is ambiguous. CDR3 size: 12 residues. Trimming removed 3 bases from V and 10 bases from J, with 12 bases in between. Germline V gives CDR1 SQVTM, CDR2 ANQGSEA. For the CDR3, the DNA is TGCAGCGTTGAGGAAGGACGGGGAAAACTGTTTTTT. It codes for CSVEEGRGKLFF. The whole variable domain, filled in from reference TRBV29-1 and TRBJ1-4, reads SAVISQKPSRDICQRGTSLTIQCQVDSQVTMMFWYRQQPGQSLTLIATANQGSEATYESGFVIDKFPISRPNLTFSTLTVSNMSPEDSSIYLCSVEEGRGKLFFGSGTQLSVL.

V is TRBV19 and J is TRBJ1-3, with a possible D match to TRBD1 (5 bases). V lost 8 bases, J lost 0 bases, and 11 bases lay in between. The CDR3 loop spans 14 amino acids. CDR1 and CDR2 (germline): LNHDA, SQIVND (reference sequence). As DNA, the CDR3 is TGTGCCAGTTATGAAGACAGCTCTGGAAACACCATATATTTT. Its protein is CASYEDSSGNTIYF.

This sequence joins TRBV7-2 and TRBJ2-7, with D perhaps TRBD1 (6 bases). CDR3 length: 15 amino acids. Looked up from germline, CDR1 is SGHTA and CDR2 is FQGNSA. V lost 4 bases and J 1 base, leaving 14 bases between the germline ends. The CDR3, as DNA: TGTACCAGCAGCTCGACCGACAGGCCATCCTACGAGCAGTACTTC. Residues: CTSSSTDRPSYEQYF.

The chain carries TRBV30 and TRBJ2-6, with 8 bases lining up with TRBD1. CDR1 and CDR2 from the germline V gene are GTSNPN and SVGIG (reference sequence). V lost 6 bases, J lost 0 bases, and 4 bases stayed unmatched. This CDR3 is 15 amino acids long. The CDR3 bases are TGTGCCTGCCACAGGGGGAGCTCTGGGGCCAACGTCCTGACTTTC. The encoded protein is CACHRGSSGANVLTF.

This chain connects TRBV5-5 to TRBJ2-1; 7 positions agree with TRBD2. Unmatched junction bases numbered 1, after V lost 1 base and J lost 12 bases. The CDR3 spans 11 residues. The germline V gene has CDR1 SGHKS and CDR2 YYEKEE (reference sequence). CDR3 protein: CASSLREGQFF. CDR3 nucleotide sequence: TGTGCCAGCAGCTTGAGGGAGGGGCAGTTCTTC.

The V gene is TRBV18, the J gene TRBJ2-7, with TRBD2 identical over 12 bases. Germline CDR1 and CDR2: KGHSH and LQKENI. The V gene end was trimmed by 1 base and the J gene end by 5 bases; junction bases not matched to a gene: 6. The CDR3 sequence is 16 residues long. The DNA of the CDR3 is TGTGCCAGCTCACCACGAGCGACTAGCGGGAGCGACGAGCAGTACTTC. This translates into CASSPRATSGSDEQYF.